This T cell receptor (beta chain) was found in a study of cytomegalovirus exposure and HLA in healthy donors. The V end lost 0 bases, the J end lost 3 bases, and 5 bases lay between the germline ends. The CDR3 totals 13 residues. The V gene's germline CDR1 is MNHEY and CDR2 SVGAGI. It was with 60 Vbeta and 13 Jbeta primers that the PCR ran. Produced via immunoSEQ multiplex PCR; TCRdb's table is partial and in-frame only. The repertoire holds 200,000 to 250,000 clones, with approximately 68% as singletons. This sequence was found in a woman aged 30 to 39 in good health and CMV-seronegative. Sequencing was performed on PBMCs. The rearrangement links TRBV6-5 to TRBJ1-1, with D uncertain. The chain's CDR3 is CASSYSVDTEAFF. The CDR3 DNA reads TGTGCCAGCAGTTACTCGGTAGACACTGAAGCTTTCTTT.